The 30 T cell receptor beta chains given below trace back to one sample, sequenced in a study of blood T cell repertoires in COVID-19. Only in-frame clones appear in the TCRdb table, and some are missing; sequencing was by immunoSEQ multiplex PCR. The table includes more than 150,000 clones, just over 85% detected once. Input material: peripheral blood. The receptors come from a man aged 55 to 70 with acute or convalescent COVID-19.

This clone was seen more than once but under ten times. This chain joins TRBV9 and TRBJ2-1; TRBD2 is a possible D gene (6 bases). The germline V gene has CDR1 SGDLS and CDR2 YYNGEE. This CDR3 comprises 15 residues. The V gene lost 1 base and the J gene lost 5 bases, with 13 bases spanning the gap. DNA for the CDR3: TGTGCCAGCAGCGTACTCCCCGGGAGTGACAATGAGCAGTTCTTC. Residues: CASSVLPGSDNEQFF.

The chain uses TRBV11-1 and TRBJ2-5; D is uncertain. CDR1 is SGHAT, CDR2 FQDESV, per germline (reference sequence). This CDR3 has 16 amino acids. V was clipped by 3 bases and J by 1 base, with 15 bases between them. The CDR3 DNA is TGTGCCAGCAGCTTTTATGGGTCCACGGGCCAAGAGACCCAGTACTTC. Translated: CASSFYGSTGQETQYF.

The chain employs TRBV21-1 and TRBJ1-1; the table assigns TRBD1, which was not confirmed against the DNA. TRBV21-1 is an annotated pseudogene. CDR3 length: 15 residues. CDR3: CASSTFKTVNTEAFF. Here the CDR3 DNA reads TGTGCCAGCAGCACGTTCAAGACAGTGAACACTGAAGCTTTCTTT.

The chain combines TRBV6-5 with TRBJ2-7; TRBD1 agrees at 7 bases. This CDR3 has 14 amino acids. V lost 6 bases, J lost 2 bases, and 7 bases stayed unmatched. CDR1 MNHEY and CDR2 SVGAGI come from the germline V gene. CDR3 region: CASRGQFPPYEQYF. The CDR3 nucleotides are TGTGCCAGCAGGGGACAGTTTCCCCCCTACGAGCAGTACTTC.

The chain is built from TRBV6-5 and TRBJ1-5, with D perhaps matching TRBD1 (5 bases). The CDR3 extends over 16 amino acids. CDR1 MNHEY and CDR2 SVGAGI come from the germline V gene. V lost 4 bases and J 1 base, leaving 14 bases between the germline ends. The CDR3 nucleotides are TGTGCCAGCAGTTCCTTCCGGGGGGGGAGCAATCAGCCCCAGCATTTT. It specifies CASSSFRGGSNQPQHF.

The V and J genes are TRBV6-5 and TRBJ1-5; D may be TRBD1 (5 bases). This CDR3 has 15 amino acids. Looked up from germline, CDR1 is MNHEY and CDR2 is SVGAGI. The V end lost 0 bases, the J end lost 7 bases, and 13 bases lay between the germline ends. The CDR3 sequence: CASSYSAQASQPQHF. CDR3 sequence (DNA): TGTGCCAGCAGTTACTCGGCACAGGCGTCACAGCCCCAGCATTTT.

The gene calls are TRBV10-2 and TRBJ1-3; no reliable D call. Trimming stripped 6 bases from V and 0 bases from J, with 6 bases between. CDR1 WSHSY and CDR2 SAAADI come from the germline V gene. The CDR3 is 13 amino acids. CDR3 sequence (DNA): TGCGCCAGCAGGCTAATCTCTGGAAACACCATATATTTT. This sequence encodes CASRLISGNTIYF.

V gene TRBV28 combines with J gene TRBJ1-4, with TRBD1 identical over 8 bases. The CDR3 runs 14 residues. V trimming: 6 bases; J trimming: 8 bases; junction bases outside the gene matches: 8. CDR1 is MDHEN, CDR2 SYDVKM, per germline. CDR3 DNA sequence: TGTGCCAGCAGGGACAGGGTAGTAGGCGAAAAACTGTTTTTT. It is translated as CASRDRVVGEKLFF. Filled out from reference TRBV28 and TRBJ1-4, the complete variable domain reads DVKVTQSSRYLVKRTGEKVFLECVQDMDHENMFWYRQDPGLGLRLIYFSYDVKMKEKGDIPEGYSVSREKKERFSLILESASTNQTSMYLCASRDRVVGEKLFFGSGTQLSVL.

V is TRBV6-5 and J is TRBJ2-7; D not certain. V was trimmed by 10 bases and J by 5 bases, leaving 15 bases between them. Looked up from germline, CDR1 is MNHEY and CDR2 is SVGAGI. The CDR3 sequence is 12 residues long. In nucleotides, the CDR3 is TGTGCCACCCTGGTTCCGGGTCACGAGCAGTACTTC. This translates into CATLVPGHEQYF.

The chain combines TRBV5-1 with TRBJ2-7; 7 bases are shared with TRBD1. The germline V gene encodes CDR1 SGHRS and CDR2 YFSETQ. V dropped 4 bases and J dropped 2; count of bases not matched to a gene: 6. The CDR3 is 14 amino acids. This CDR3 reads CASSLRQGAYEQYF. The CDR3 nucleotides read TGCGCCAGCAGCCTGCGACAGGGAGCCTACGAGCAGTACTTC.

The chain is built from TRBV28 and TRBJ2-1; D is undetermined. Trimming cost V 3 bases and J 10 bases, with 7 bases left between them. The CDR3 covers 11 residues. In germline, CDR1 is MDHEN, CDR2 SYDVKM. The CDR3 DNA reads TGTGCCAGCAGTTTTGTGGCCGAGCAGTTCTTC. This encodes CASSFVAEQFF.

The rearrangement links TRBV7-3 to TRBJ1-6; no clear D. The ends were cut back, 2 bases at V and 7 bases at J, with 9 bases in the middle. CDR1 is SGHTA, CDR2 FQGTGA, per germline. The CDR3 consists of 14 residues. The CDR3 DNA follows: TGTGCCAGCAGCTTAGGCCAGACAAATTCACCCCTCCACTTT. Amino acids: CASSLGQTNSPLHF.

This chain links TRBV4-2 with TRBJ2-7, with unresolved D. Looked up from germline, CDR1 is LGHNA and CDR2 is YNFKEQ. The length of the CDR3 is 14 residues. Trimming shortened V by 0 bases and J by 3 bases, and 9 bases separated the two germline ends. This chain's CDR3 is CASSQEARHYEQYF. The DNA for the CDR3 is TGTGCCAGCAGCCAAGAAGCCAGACACTACGAGCAGTACTTC.

This clone was seen only a few times. The chain links TRBV3-1 (or the pseudogene TRBV3-2) to TRBJ1-3, with TRBD1 as a possible D gene (6 bases). V shed 3 bases and J shed 3 bases, with 15 bases lying between them. The germline V gene encodes CDR1 LGHDT and CDR2 YNNKEL (reference sequence). The CDR3 loop spans 16 amino acids. The CDR3 loop reads CASSQRTVLGGNTIYF. The CDR3 bases are TGTGCCAGCAGCCAGCGGACAGTCCTGGGTGGAAACACCATATATTTT.

The rearrangement links TRBV14 to TRBJ1-1; the D is unclear. Trimming shortened V by 2 bases and J by 3 bases, and 13 bases separated the two germline ends. The CDR3 covers 15 residues. The germline CDR1 and CDR2 sequences are SGHDN and FVKESK. The CDR3 DNA reads as TGTGCCAGCAGCCAATTGACGGGAGGAGACACTGAAGCTTTCTTT. Amino acids: CASSQLTGGDTEAFF.

CDR3 loop: CATTSGDTQYF. The CDR3 DNA reads as TGTGCCACCACCTCAGGAGATACGCAGTATTTT. V is TRBV2 and J is TRBJ2-3; D not certain. This CDR3 is built from 11 residues. Between the trimmed V and J ends, which lost 10 bases and 5 bases, there was a span of 10 bases. CDR1 and CDR2 (germline): SNHLY, FYNNEI. The whole variable domain, filled in from reference TRBV2 and TRBJ2-3, reads EPEVTQTPSHQVTQMGQEVILRCVPISNHLYFYWYRQILGQKVEFLVSFYNNEISEKSEIFDDQFSVERPDGSNFTLKIRSTKLEDSAMYFCATTSGDTQYFGPGTRLTVL.

V usage is TRBV28 and J usage is TRBJ1-2; D perhaps matches TRBD1 (6 bases). The CDR3 runs to 15 residues. V dropped 4 bases and J dropped 1 base, with 13 bases sitting between them. In germline, CDR1 is MDHEN, CDR2 SYDVKM. CDR3 loop: CASSSMGGHNYGYTF. The CDR3 nucleotides read TGTGCCAGCAGTTCAATGGGGGGGCATAACTATGGCTACACCTTC.

The rearrangement links TRBV7-3 to TRBJ1-3; the D is unclear. The germline V and J ends were trimmed by 3 bases and 0 bases, with 3 bases remaining between them. Germline CDR1 is SGHTA and CDR2 is FQGTGA. The CDR3 consists of 13 residues. CDR3 amino acids: CASSLSSGNTIYF. The CDR3 region has the DNA TGTGCCAGCAGCTTGAGCTCTGGAAACACCATATATTTT.

The rearrangement links TRBV6-5 to TRBJ1-1; 9 nucleotides line up with TRBD1. The CDR3 spans 14 residues. CDR1 is MNHEY, CDR2 SVGAGI, per germline. With 3 bases clipped from V and 10 bases from J, the junction kept 9 bases outside the gene matches. The CDR3, as DNA: TGTGCCAGCAGTTATGGACAGGGGTTGAATGGAGCTTTCTTT. It is translated as CASSYGQGLNGAFF.

This chain connects TRBV5-1 to TRBJ2-5; tentative D call: TRBD1 (6 bases). The CDR3 length is 15 residues. V was cut by 3 bases and J by 2 bases, with 14 bases left in between. Per the germline V gene, CDR1 is SGHRS and CDR2 is YFSETQ. The CDR3 DNA is TGCGCCAGCAGCTGGGGGCCCGGAAATCAAGAGACCCAGTACTTC. This encodes CASSWGPGNQETQYF.

Only one count was recorded for this clone. The chain couples TRBV9 to TRBJ1-2, with 10 bases that match TRBD1. There are 17 residues in the CDR3. V dropped 1 base and J dropped 4; count of bases not matched to a gene: 10. The germline gives CDR1 SGDLS, CDR2 YYNGEE. The CDR3 coding sequence is TGTGCCAGCAGCGTATCCCAGACAGGGGGCTCCTTCTATGGCTACACCTTC. Residues: CASSVSQTGGSFYGYTF.

This clone occurred once. This chain links TRBV7-9 with TRBJ2-1, with a tentative D call TRBD1 (6 bases). CDR3 length: 15 amino acids. Trimming took off 0 bases at V and 1 base at J, with 7 bases between the two ends. CDR1 is SEHNR, CDR2 FQNEAQ, per germline (reference sequence). CDR3 sequence reads: CASSLAQGSYNEQFF. The CDR3 region has the DNA TGTGCCAGCAGCTTAGCACAGGGTTCCTACAATGAGCAGTTCTTC. Full variable domain (missing parts from reference TRBV7-9 and TRBJ2-1): DTGVSQNPRHKITKRGQNVTFRCDPISEHNRLYWYRQTLGQGPEFLTYFQNEAQLEKSRLLSDRFSAERPKGSFSTLEIQRTEQGDSAMYLCASSLAQGSYNEQFFGPGTRLTVL.

The chain recombines TRBV28 with TRBJ2-7, with D unclear. CDR3 length: 12 amino acids. Germline V gives CDR1 MDHEN, CDR2 SYDVKM. V was trimmed by 6 bases and J by 4 bases, leaving 10 bases between them. The CDR3 DNA reads as TGTGCCAGCAGCGGCAGGCTATACGAGCAGTACTTC. Encoded protein: CASSGRLYEQYF.

This clone was found a few times. The chain recombines TRBV14 with TRBJ2-1; 9 bases are a match to TRBD2. CDR3 length equals 16 residues. Germline V gene sequence: CDR1 SGHDN, CDR2 FVKESK. V lost 5 bases to trimming and J lost 5 bases; unmatched junction nucleotides: 10. The CDR3 spells CASSFRSGSTHNEQFF. CDR3 nucleotides: TGTGCCAGCAGCTTCCGTAGCGGGAGCACACACAATGAGCAGTTCTTC.

This chain links TRBV30 with TRBJ1-5; D may be TRBD1 (5 bases). V dropped 0 bases and J dropped 6 bases, with 18 bases sitting between them. In germline, CDR1 is GTSNPN, CDR2 SVGIG (reference sequence). The CDR3 has 16 amino acids. For the CDR3, the DNA is TGTGCCTGGAGTGTACAAGGTCGGGGGACGGGTCAGCCCCAGCATTTT. Protein: CAWSVQGRGTGQPQHF.

This clone was detected only once. The gene calls are TRBV19 and TRBJ2-6; possibly TRBD2 for D (6 bases). The ends were cut back, 6 bases at V and 2 bases at J, with 20 bases in the middle. The CDR3 is made up of 18 amino acids. Germline CDR1 reads LNHDA; CDR2 reads SQIVND (reference sequence). CDR3 sequence reads: CASSPLRDFLTGANVLTF. Here the CDR3 DNA reads TGTGCCAGTAGCCCCCTTCGGGACTTTTTGACTGGGGCCAACGTCCTGACTTTC.

The V gene is TRBV28, the J gene TRBJ1-1; D gene uncertain. V was shortened by 7 bases and J by 6 bases, with 24 bases between the two germline ends. This CDR3 is built from 16 residues. The germline V gene encodes CDR1 MDHEN and CDR2 SYDVKM. CDR3 bases: TGTGCCAGCACCTACCCCCGGGGAGACGCCAGACCTGAAGCTTTCTTT. Amino acid sequence: CASTYPRGDARPEAFF.

V gene TRBV28 combines with J gene TRBJ2-5, with 8 bases lining up with TRBD2. V lost 6 bases and J lost 13; bases outside the gene matches: 13. This CDR3 spans 13 amino acids. The germline gives CDR1 MDHEN, CDR2 SYDVKM. The CDR3 region is CASSSSGGQKVYF. For the CDR3, the DNA is TGTGCCAGCAGCTCTTCGGGGGGGCAGAAGGTGTACTTC.

The gene calls are TRBV24-1 and TRBJ1-1; a possible D gene is TRBD1 (6 bases). V dropped 2 bases and J dropped 1 base, with 10 bases sitting between them. Germline lookup yields CDR1 KGHDR and CDR2 SFDVKD. The CDR3 is 15 residues long. The CDR3 nucleotides are TGTGCCACCAGTGATTCATCACAGGGGAACACTGAAGCTTTCTTT. Its translation is CATSDSSQGNTEAFF.

The gene calls are TRBV4-1 and TRBJ1-1, with D tentatively TRBD1 (5 bases). Trimming removed 0 bases from V and 4 bases from J, with 12 bases in between. This CDR3 spans 15 amino acids. Looked up from germline, CDR1 is MGHRA and CDR2 is YSYEKL. Written as DNA, the CDR3 is TGCGCCAGCAGCCAAGAGGGAGGGGAGGTCACTGAAGCTTTCTTT. Translation: CASSQEGGEVTEAFF.